Here is one TCR beta chain with its context. Its antigen is not identified. This CDR3 is built from 15 residues. Germline values: CDR1 SQVTM, CDR2 ANQGSEA. J gave up 8 bases and V 7 bases, and 14 bases lay outside the gene matches. TCRdb re-analysed the 5' RACE reads in MiXCR, keeping a single row per CDR3 protein. The table records over 55,000 distinct CDR3 sequences, around a quarter of them present only once. Study-wide results and limits: In terms of TCR gene usage, tumor memory CD4+ T cells clustered together with blood and lymph node memory CD4+ cells, as well as with lymph node naive CD4+ cells. Tumor-infiltrating Treg TCR alpha and beta sequences overlapped most with tumor naive CD4+ T cells, then blood naive.

The receptor's source is a female donor with breast cancer. Material for sequencing was tumor-infiltrating memory CD4+ T cells sorted from the breast tumor. Documented subset: memory CD4+ T cells, CD4+CD45RO+CD25-. The chain carries TRBV29-1 and TRBJ2-1, with TRBD1 matching 10 bases. CDR3 DNA sequence: TGCAGCGCTGGGGACAGGGGTCGACTGGATGATGAGCAGTTCTTC. This sequence encodes CSAGDRGRLDDEQFF.